This T cell receptor (beta chain) stems from a study of naive and memory T cell subsets. This clonotype has ten or more counts. The SP2 primer and nested alpha and beta constant region primers amplified ligated cDNA in four rounds. TCRdb reprocessed the UMI-ligation and nested PCR reads via MiXCR and lists one record per CDR3 protein. The sample contains tens of thousands of distinct CDR3 sequences, about 6.9% of which appear only once. The CDR3 totals 15 residues. V was clipped by 1 base and J by 7 bases, with 13 bases between them. Treatment: skin biopsy from PPD injection site in Mantoux-positive individual. TCR cDNA received a 3' ligated oligonucleotide that carried a UMI.

This clonotype originated in an adult in good health. The sequencing here drew on skin, taken from a tuberculin skin test site. The chain combines TRBV12-3 or TRBV12-4 with TRBJ1-4, with D unresolved. The CDR3 nucleotides are TGTGCCAGCAGTTTAGGTGCGGGAACGGCTGAAAAACTGTTTTTT. As protein: CASSLGAGTAEKLFF.